This is a list of T cell receptor beta chains from one sample in a study of monozygotic twins with inflammatory bowel disease. TCRdb reprocessed the 5' RACE reads and reports one entry per CDR3 protein, with no DNA. In all, the sample yields some 200,000 distinct CDR3 sequences. The sample was blood. The receptors come from a human donor with ulcerative colitis or Crohn's disease, or a healthy co-twin of an affected twin (not recorded which). The CDR3 runs from the conserved cysteine through the conserved F or W. Where a row states a size, it is once, few, many or the class of an expanded clone; other rows omit it.

v_call: TRBV6-5
j_call: TRBJ2-3
clone_size: NA
cdr3_aa: CASSNTGTGVDTQYF

v_call: TRBV18
j_call: TRBJ1-2
clone_size: NA
cdr3_aa: CASSPPLDNYGYTF

v_call: TRBV10-3
j_call: TRBJ2-5
clone_size: NA
cdr3_aa: CAISLNREAETQYF

v_call: TRBV2
j_call: TRBJ1-1
clone_size: NA
cdr3_aa: CASSEMTGLYTEAFF

v_call: TRBV20-1
j_call: TRBJ1-3
clone_size: NA
cdr3_aa: CSAMGHGNTIYF

v_call: TRBV5-1
j_call: TRBJ2-5
clone_size: NA
cdr3_aa: CASSDVSETQYF

v_call: TRBV7-6
j_call: TRBJ1-1
clone_size: NA
cdr3_aa: CASKAAPGGTEAFF

v_call: TRBV9
j_call: TRBJ2-1
clone_size: NA
cdr3_aa: CASSSPGTGIDEQFF

v_call: TRBV5-1
j_call: TRBJ1-3
clone_size: NA
cdr3_aa: CASSSDDRASGNTIYF

v_call: TRBV6-1
j_call: TRBJ2-7
clone_size: NA
cdr3_aa: CASSPPRQGVLYYEQYF

v_call: TRBV5-4
j_call: TRBJ2-2
clone_size: NA
cdr3_aa: CASSSLTGGTGELFF

v_call: TRBV20-1
j_call: TRBJ2-1
clone_size: NA
cdr3_aa: CSANGRANEQFF

v_call: TRBV9
j_call: TRBJ1-1
clone_size: NA
cdr3_aa: CASSVGWGWGTEAFF

v_call: TRBV6-5
j_call: TRBJ2-1
clone_size: NA
cdr3_aa: CASSYSGAVYNEQFF

v_call: TRBV4-3
j_call: TRBJ1-1
clone_size: medium-sized
cdr3_aa: CASSQDSAGAKAFF

v_call: TRBV5-5
j_call: TRBJ1-5
clone_size: NA
cdr3_aa: CASSPGTGSNQPQHF

v_call: TRBV11-1
j_call: TRBJ1-1
clone_size: NA
cdr3_aa: CASRPIYRDSFADTEAFF

v_call: TRBV19
j_call: TRBJ1-5
clone_size: NA
cdr3_aa: CASSTTRTASNQPQHF

v_call: TRBV5-1
j_call: TRBJ1-4
clone_size: NA
cdr3_aa: CASSSGQSIGEKLFF

v_call: TRBV28
j_call: TRBJ1-2
clone_size: NA
cdr3_aa: CASSLWLGQGANGYTF

v_call: TRBV18
j_call: TRBJ2-1
clone_size: NA
cdr3_aa: CASSPPSLSLGEQFF

v_call: TRBV6-1
j_call: TRBJ1-1
clone_size: NA
cdr3_aa: CASTPREGRFTEAFF

v_call: TRBV7-9
j_call: TRBJ1-1
clone_size: NA
cdr3_aa: CASSLQSATEAFF

v_call: TRBV6-1
j_call: TRBJ1-2
clone_size: NA
cdr3_aa: CASSETGAYGYTF

v_call: TRBV5-1
j_call: TRBJ2-3
clone_size: NA
cdr3_aa: CASSSGTPSTDTQYF

v_call: TRBV5-1
j_call: TRBJ1-1
clone_size: NA
cdr3_aa: CASSLDTGQGNTEAFF

v_call: TRBV6-5
j_call: TRBJ2-1
clone_size: NA
cdr3_aa: CASSYSHGTPTYNEQFF

v_call: TRBV27
j_call: TRBJ2-1
clone_size: NA
cdr3_aa: CASSPGTSGSSSYNEQFF

v_call: TRBV5-1
j_call: TRBJ2-7
clone_size: NA
cdr3_aa: CASSLGNLGYEQYF

v_call: TRBV6-5
j_call: TRBJ2-1
clone_size: NA
cdr3_aa: CASSYSRGHGSNEQFF

v_call: TRBV14
j_call: TRBJ2-7
clone_size: NA
cdr3_aa: CASSQVGSIYEQYF

v_call: TRBV5-1
j_call: TRBJ2-5
clone_size: NA
cdr3_aa: CASSWIPPGQGSETQYF

v_call: TRBV7-2
j_call: TRBJ2-7
clone_size: NA
cdr3_aa: CASSLQQGYEQYF

v_call: TRBV27
j_call: TRBJ2-7
clone_size: NA
cdr3_aa: CASSTGQAEYEQYF

v_call: TRBV4-1
j_call: TRBJ2-1
clone_size: NA
cdr3_aa: CASSQEGEPNREQFF

v_call: TRBV27
j_call: TRBJ2-7
clone_size: NA
cdr3_aa: CASSLASGRLYQQYF

v_call: TRBV5-1
j_call: TRBJ2-7
clone_size: NA
cdr3_aa: CASRGGLASYEQYF

v_call: TRBV12-3/TRBV12-4
j_call: TRBJ1-2
clone_size: NA
cdr3_aa: CASRFSTGVYYGYTF

v_call: TRBV29-1
j_call: TRBJ2-5
clone_size: NA
cdr3_aa: CSVRGGTSGQETQYF

v_call: TRBV6-5
j_call: TRBJ2-6
clone_size: NA
cdr3_aa: CASSVGANVLTF

v_call: TRBV7-2
j_call: TRBJ1-2
clone_size: NA
cdr3_aa: CASSLERRVGVGGYTF

v_call: TRBV27
j_call: TRBJ2-1
clone_size: NA
cdr3_aa: CASRPLAGIYNEQFF

v_call: TRBV7-9
j_call: TRBJ2-3
clone_size: NA
cdr3_aa: CASSLDPQGPTDTQYF

v_call: TRBV12-3/TRBV12-4
j_call: TRBJ2-3
clone_size: NA
cdr3_aa: CASRDGLAEDTQYF

v_call: TRBV4-3
j_call: TRBJ2-1
clone_size: NA
cdr3_aa: CASSRISGASGSYEQFF

v_call: TRBV5-6
j_call: TRBJ2-1
clone_size: NA
cdr3_aa: CASSKMGVAYNEQFF

v_call: TRBV18
j_call: TRBJ2-3
clone_size: NA
cdr3_aa: CASSLSAGGTDTQYF

v_call: TRBV2
j_call: TRBJ1-1
clone_size: NA
cdr3_aa: CASSFKGGTNTEAFF

v_call: TRBV24-1
j_call: TRBJ2-5
clone_size: NA
cdr3_aa: CATSVALAGVQETQYF